This entry is about one T cell receptor beta chain. The data were obtained in a study of somatic mutations in cytotoxic T cells in rheumatoid arthritis. Across the study: Selected T-cell populations stained with V beta antibodies were isolated by flow sorting to nearly 100% purity; these included V beta1+ cells subjected to TCRB sequencing.

Trimming removed 3 bases from V and 5 bases from J, with 14 bases in between. CDR1 and CDR2 from the germline V gene are SGHRS and YFSETQ. This CDR3 is built from 14 residues. Some clones are missing from TCRdb's copy, which holds only in-frame ones; the method was immunoSEQ multiplex PCR. This repertoire shows about 33,000 clones, approximately 84% found once; its top ten account for approximately 3.2%. The TCR sequence derives from a man aged 40-55 years in good health. V is TRBV5-1 and J is TRBJ1-1, with D possibly TRBD1 on 5 matching bases. Source material: CD8+ T cells sorted from blood. CDR3 region: CASSYRTQETEAFF. The CDR3 coding sequence is TGCGCCAGCAGCTACCGAACACAGGAGACTGAAGCTTTCTTT.